This entry features one TCR beta chain sequence. The data were obtained in a study of control samples from healthy donors and cancer patients. Per germline, CDR1 MNHEY and CDR2 SMNVEV (reference sequence). J was trimmed by 0 bases and V by 5 bases; bases with no gene match: 4. This CDR3 is built from 15 residues. Generated by immunoSEQ multiplex PCR, the TCRdb table keeps only in-frame clones and is missing some. Among 84,000 or so clones, 90% to 95% were seen once, and the ten largest hold approximately 15%. This sequence joins TRBV27 and TRBJ1-3, with 7 nucleotides matching TRBD1. The receptor was derived from a man in his forties or fifties in good health. Sequenced sample: blood. In DNA form, the CDR3 reads TGTGCCAGCAGTAGCGGGACAGACTCTGGAAACACCATATATTTT. It translates to CASSSGTDSGNTIYF.